This T cell receptor (beta chain) is drawn from a study of shared clonotypes between healthy human individuals. Looking at the study overall: The cohort had a couple of women and a few men, ages 18 to 49.

This CDR3 spans 12 amino acids. CDR1 is MGHDK and CDR2 is SYGVNS in the germline V gene. Here immunoSEQ multiplex PCR was the method, and the copy in TCRdb shows in-frame clones only, minus some. Here the sample spans hundreds of thousands of clones, roughly four fifths being singletons. The source of this sequence is a woman in her forties in good health. Some clones in this sample may be carry-over from other donors' samples. The chain is built from TRBV25-1 and TRBJ2-5; no firm D call. The J call is in doubt because the DNA end fits TRBJ2-7 better. Specimen: PBMCs. The CDR3 protein is CASSVHSYEQYF. Here the CDR3 DNA reads TGTGCCAGCAGTGTTCATTCCTACGAGCAGTACTTC.